What follows are 18 T cell receptor beta chains derived from one specimen sequenced in a study of CD8 T cells in Susac syndrome. The authors reverse transcribed roughly 0.5 to 1 ug RNA with random hexamers. TCRdb processed the immunoSEQ multiplex PCR reads anew with MiXCR; each CDR3 protein has one entry. The data show about 120,000 distinct CDR3 sequences, under 96% seen once. Sequenced sample: CD4+ T cells from PBMCs. The receptors derive from a human donor with Susac syndrome.

J is TRBJ1-2 and V is TRBV19, with D perhaps TRBD1 (6 bases). CDR3 size: 14 residues. The V end lost 6 bases, the J end lost 2 bases, and 13 bases lay between the germline ends. The germline gives CDR1 LNHDA, CDR2 SQIVND (reference sequence). The CDR3 nucleotides read TGTGCCAGTAGCTCTACAGGGTTCAACTATGGCTACACCTTC. It translates to CASSSTGFNYGYTF.

The chain carries TRBV30 and TRBJ2-1, with TRBD2 matching over 8 bases. The germline gives CDR1 GTSNPN, CDR2 SVGIG (reference sequence). The ends lost 4 bases at V and 1 base at J; junction bases unmatched: 3. The CDR3 covers 14 residues. The CDR3 protein is CAWTTGGSYNEQFF. In nucleotides, the CDR3 is TGTGCCTGGACGACGGGAGGGTCCTACAATGAGCAGTTCTTC.

This clonotype was seen a single time. The chain links TRBV2 to TRBJ2-3; D gene unclear. Looked up from germline, CDR1 is SNHLY and CDR2 is FYNNEI. The CDR3 runs 15 residues. Trimming took 0 bases from V and 4 from J, leaving 11 bases between them. The DNA of the CDR3 is TGTGCCAGCAGTGAAGCGATTATGGGCCCAGATACGCAGTATTTT. It is translated as CASSEAIMGPDTQYF.

This chain connects TRBV30 to TRBJ1-2, with 7 positions matching TRBD1. Germline V gives CDR1 GTSNPN, CDR2 SVGIG (reference sequence). Unmatched junction bases numbered 9, after V lost 2 bases and J lost 6 bases. The CDR3 covers 14 residues. CDR3 sequence reads: CAWSRTGGLDGYTF. DNA of the CDR3: TGTGCCTGGAGTAGGACAGGAGGATTGGATGGCTACACCTTC.

The V call is TRBV4-2, the J call TRBJ1-1; D is unresolved. Germline V gene data show CDR1 as LGHNA and CDR2 as YNFKEQ. CDR3 length equals 14 residues. Between the trimmed V and J ends, which lost 0 bases and 2 bases, there was a span of 7 bases. In nucleotides, the CDR3 is TGTGCCAGCAGCCAAGAAAAACTAAACACTGAAGCTTTCTTT. It translates to CASSQEKLNTEAFF.

V usage is TRBV3-1 and J usage is TRBJ1-1, with unresolved D. This CDR3 region has 13 residues. Trimming cost V 2 bases and J 1 base, with 5 bases left between them. CDR1 LGHDT and CDR2 YNNKEL come from the germline V gene (reference sequence). CDR3 DNA sequence: TGTGCCAGCAGCCAACCTGGGAACACTGAAGCTTTCTTT. Protein: CASSQPGNTEAFF.

The J gene is TRBJ2-3, the V gene TRBV5-1; 10 nucleotides match TRBD1. The CDR3 runs 16 residues. Germline-derived CDR1 and CDR2 are SGHRS and YFSETQ. V was pared by 3 bases and J by 1 base, with 5 bases of the junction left unmatched. CDR3 in DNA: TGCGCCAGCAGCTCACGGACAGGGGGAGGCACAGATACGCAGTATTTT. This gives the protein CASSSRTGGGTDTQYF.

The chain combines TRBV7-3 with TRBJ1-1; weak D call: TRBD1 (5 bases). Trimming pared 3 bases from V and 1 base from J, leaving 9 bases between. The germline V gene encodes CDR1 SGHTA and CDR2 FQGTGA. The CDR3 extends over 14 amino acids. CDR3 sequence (DNA): TGTGCCAGCAGCTTGCCAGGGAGGAACACTGAAGCTTTCTTT. It translates to CASSLPGRNTEAFF.

The rearrangement joins TRBV20-1 to TRBJ1-3; D remains ambiguous. Germline CDR1 and CDR2: DFQATT and SNEGSKA (reference sequence). V lost 8 bases, J lost 8 bases, and 22 bases lay in between. The CDR3 loop spans 14 amino acids. CDR3 sequence (DNA): TGCAGTCCAACGATTATTCCTAAGAGGGACACCATATATTTT. Protein sequence: CSPTIIPKRDTIYF.

CDR3 coding DNA: TGTGCCAGCAGCGAAAGAGGGCTGTCCACCGGGGAGCTGTTTTTT. Amino acids: CASSERGLSTGELFF. The rearrangement links TRBV3-1 to TRBJ2-2, with a tentative D call TRBD2 (5 bases). V shed 5 bases and J shed 4 bases, with 14 bases lying between them. This CDR3 spans 15 amino acids. CDR1 LGHDT and CDR2 YNNKEL come from the germline V gene (reference sequence).

This clonotype came up once. V usage is TRBV11-2 and J usage is TRBJ2-3; 8 positions match TRBD1. Germline trimming cut 5 bases from V and 5 bases from J; bases unmatched to any gene: 12. Germline-derived CDR1 and CDR2 are SGHAT and FQNNGV. The CDR3 spans 16 residues. The CDR3: CASSQLLRQGIDTQYF. The DNA for the CDR3 is TGTGCCAGCAGCCAGCTATTACGACAGGGGATAGATACGCAGTATTTT.

This clonotype was seen only once. The rearrangement uses TRBV15 and TRBJ2-7, with D possibly being TRBD1 or TRBD2 (6 bases each). The CDR3 has 15 residues. In germline, CDR1 is LNHNV, CDR2 YYDKDF (reference sequence). Trimming removed 1 base at V and 6 bases at J, with 16 bases between. CDR3 DNA sequence: TGTGCCACCAGCAGAGGAGGCACAGGGAGGATCGAGCAGTACTTC. Its protein is CATSRGGTGRIEQYF.

The rearrangement uses TRBV6-4 and TRBJ1-2; a possible D gene is TRBD1 (5 bases). The length of the CDR3 is 15 residues. Germline CDR1 is MRHNA and CDR2 is SNTAGT. The V gene lost 5 bases and the J gene lost 6 bases, with 19 bases spanning the gap. The CDR3 reads CASSYTVEGSHGYTF. CDR3 nucleotides: TGTGCCAGCAGTTACACCGTTGAGGGGTCCCATGGCTACACCTTC.

The chain has TRBV4-1 and TRBJ2-3; tentatively, D is TRBD2 (6 bases). The CDR3 length is 14 residues. Germline CDR1 MGHRA, CDR2 YSYEKL. Between the trimmed V and J ends, which lost 0 bases and 11 bases, there was a span of 15 bases. CDR3 sequence: CASSQDRDSIGQYF. The CDR3 DNA reads as TGCGCCAGCAGCCAAGATAGGGACTCCATAGGGCAGTATTTT.

J is TRBJ2-1 and V is TRBV7-8; maybe TRBD2 (6 bases). Germline assignment: CDR1 SGHVS and CDR2 FQNEAQ. Trimming pared 0 bases from V and 2 bases from J, leaving 8 bases between. The CDR3 totals 15 residues. CDR3 amino acids: CASSLAEGPYNEQFF. In DNA form, the CDR3 reads TGTGCCAGCAGCTTAGCGGAGGGCCCCTACAATGAGCAGTTCTTC.

In DNA, the CDR3 is TGTGCCAGCAGCGTTAGGGGGATCCAAGAGACCCAGTACTTC. This encodes CASSVRGIQETQYF. The V and J genes are TRBV9 and TRBJ2-5, with a possible D match to TRBD1 (6 bases). Trimming stripped 2 bases from V and 1 base from J, with 9 bases between. This CDR3 has 14 amino acids. CDR1 and CDR2 (germline): SGDLS, YYNGEE.

The gene calls are TRBV6-5 and TRBJ2-7; D tentatively reads TRBD1 or TRBD2 (5 bases each). The CDR3 totals 11 residues. Germline V gene data show CDR1 as MNHEY and CDR2 as SVGAGI. Trimming cost V 10 bases and J 6 bases, with 13 bases left between them. CDR3 sequence reads: CATGTRSEQYF. The CDR3 bases are TGTGCCACCGGGACCCGCTCCGAGCAGTACTTC.

CDR3 sequence (DNA): TGCAGCGTTAGCAGGGGGCGCCCAGATACGCAGTATTTT. Encoded protein: CSVSRGRPDTQYF. This chain connects TRBV29-1 to TRBJ2-3; TRBD1 matches 8 bases. Germline V gene data show CDR1 as SQVTM and CDR2 as ANQGSEA. J was trimmed by 4 bases and V by 5 bases; bases with no gene match: 5. The CDR3 spans 13 residues.